The entry that follows covers one TCR beta chain sequence. The method was immunoSEQ multiplex PCR; TCRdb's version includes in-frame clones alone and lacks a portion of them. This sample has 120,000 to 150,000 clones, with roughly 90% found just once. This entry is derived from a study of blood T cell repertoires in COVID-19. Study overall: The United States, Italy and Spain supplied acute and convalescent COVID-19 samples. T cells, B-cell-depleted T cells, or PBMCs provided the cDNA or gDNA that served as material.

Recruitment covered some 25 US areas and drew participants whose ages spanned roughly 18 to 90 years. Cohort allocation depended upon clinical history that participants reported. The CDR3 is 13 residues long. V dropped 6 bases and J dropped 9; count of bases not matched to a gene: 7. V is TRBV12-3 or TRBV12-4 and J is TRBJ2-5; 10 bases align to TRBD2. This receptor was taken from a woman aged 25 to 45 with acute COVID-19. Source material: PBMCs or T cells enriched from blood (not recorded which). The CDR3 DNA reads TGTGCCAGCAGACCAGCGGGAGGGGGGCCCCAGTACTTC. As protein: CASRPAGGGPQYF.